This note documents a single T cell receptor (beta chain) sequence. This specimen belongs to a study of control samples from healthy donors and cancer patients. The repertoire was sequenced with immunoSEQ multiplex PCR; TCRdb's copy has only in-frame clones and lacks some. Altogether more than 150,000 clones are present, over 90% being singletons, with the ten largest covering about 2.4%. CDR1 and CDR2 (germline): DFQATT, SNEGSKA (reference sequence). Trimming stripped 3 bases from V and 3 bases from J, with 15 bases between. This CDR3 region has 14 residues. This TCR was sampled from a man aged 50-60 years in good health. Source material: blood. V and J are TRBV20-1 and TRBJ2-7, with D uncertain. DNA of the CDR3: TGCAGTGCTAGTTCTACCTCGGGTATCTACGAGCAGTACTTC. This translates into CSASSTSGIYEQYF.